One sample yielded the 21 T cell receptor beta chains listed below, sequenced in a study of identical twins. One entry per CDR3 protein results from TCRdb running MiXCR on the 5' RACE reads. The top ten clones hold approximately 4.3% of a sample with 650,000 to 750,000 distinct CDR3 sequences, 21% of them seen once. The sample also formed part of further work on T cells expressing NK-cell markers.

The sample comprised PBMCs. Receptors originate from a woman between 18 and 29 years old in good health.

The chain has TRBV9 and TRBJ2-2; perhaps TRBD2 as D (6 bases). Germline CDR1 is SGDLS and CDR2 is YYNGEE. V was cut by 5 bases and J by 11 bases, with 13 bases left in between. This CDR3 spans 12 amino acids. The CDR3 nucleotides are TGTGCCAGCAGGAACTACGCGGGAGAGCTGTTTTTT. It translates to CASRNYAGELFF.

This clonotype was observed at least ten times. The chain combines TRBV29-1 with TRBJ2-5, with 9 bases fitting TRBD1. CDR3 length equals 18 residues. Germline assignment: CDR1 SQVTM and CDR2 ANQGSEA. V trimming: 1 base; J trimming: 4 bases; junction bases outside the gene matches: 16. CDR3 in amino acids: CSVEGAGQPGQGIETQYF. The CDR3 DNA sequence: TGCAGCGTTGAAGGGGCGGGCCAACCGGGACAGGGTATAGAGACCCAGTACTTC.

This clonotype was recorded a few times. The genes are TRBV9 and TRBJ2-1; 13 bases agree with TRBD2. Germline V gives CDR1 SGDLS, CDR2 YYNGEE. J gave up 7 bases and V 4 bases, and 2 bases lay outside the gene matches. The CDR3 extends over 14 amino acids. CDR3 amino acids: CASSTSGGVNEQFF. The CDR3 DNA reads TGTGCCAGCAGCACTAGCGGGGGGGTGAATGAGCAGTTCTTC.

A few counts support this clonotype. The rearrangement uses TRBV10-3 and TRBJ2-7; 15 nucleotides line up with TRBD2. J was trimmed by 2 bases and V by 3 bases; bases with no gene match: 14. There are 20 residues in the CDR3. Germline V gene data show CDR1 as ENHRY and CDR2 as SYGVKD. CDR3 nucleotides: TGTGCCATCAGTGAAGTAGAGGGGACTAGCGGGGGGCCGAGGGCCTACGAGCAGTACTTC. It specifies CAISEVEGTSGGPRAYEQYF.

The chain is built from TRBV12-3 or TRBV12-4 and TRBJ2-6; TRBD2 aligns across 7 bases. The CDR3 length is 15 residues. The junction had 5 bases not matched to a gene; V was cut back by 7 bases and J by 2 bases. DNA of the CDR3: TGTGCCAGCATCCGTGGGGGGGCTGGGGCCAACGTCCTGACTTTC. Its translation is CASIRGGAGANVLTF.

This clonotype was found a few times. V and J are TRBV6-6 and TRBJ2-7; possible D gene TRBD1, 6 bases. The CDR3 covers 13 residues. Trimming cost V 5 bases and J 3 bases, with 11 bases left between them. CDR1 is MNHNY and CDR2 is SVGAGI in the germline V gene (reference sequence). The DNA for the CDR3 is TGTGCCAGCAGTAGCCGACAGGTCTACGAGCAGTACTTC. Residues: CASSSRQVYEQYF.

This clonotype turned up a few times. Relative to the germline gene, one junction end is altered; a read error may explain this. The rearrangement links TRBV18 to TRBJ1-3; a weak D match, TRBD1 (5 bases). Germline V gives CDR1 KGHSH, CDR2 LQKENI. This CDR3 spans 15 amino acids. The CDR3 nucleotides read TGTGCCAGCTCGCCACTACAGGACTCTGGAAACACCATATATTTT. Its protein is CASSPLQDSGNTIYF.

This clonotype was counted many times. This chain uses TRBV10-3 with TRBJ2-7; TRBD1 aligns across 9 bases. The CDR3 spans 14 residues. V lost 11 bases to trimming and J lost 0 bases; unmatched junction nucleotides: 8. Germline V CDR1 and CDR2: ENHRY, SYGVKD. This CDR3 reads CASETGGGSYEQYF. The CDR3 coding sequence is TGTGCCTCCGAGACAGGGGGAGGCTCCTACGAGCAGTACTTC.

There are a few counts of this clonotype. V gene TRBV29-1 combines with J gene TRBJ2-7; a possible D gene is TRBD1 (5 bases). Looked up from germline, CDR1 is SQVTM and CDR2 is ANQGSEA. This CDR3 has 14 residues. V was clipped by 2 bases and J by 1 base, with 12 bases between them. CDR3 coding DNA: TGCAGCGTTGAAAGCTATGGACAATCCTACGAGCAGTACTTC. Translating it yields CSVESYGQSYEQYF.

This sequence joins TRBV5-1 and TRBJ2-7; 8 nucleotides agree with TRBD2. The CDR3 has 15 amino acids. Losses at the gene ends were 2 bases for V and 2 bases for J; bases not matched to a gene: 6. The germline CDR1 and CDR2 sequences are SGHRS and YFSETQ. In nucleotides, the CDR3 is TGCGCCAGCAGCTTATCCACCGGGAGGGCCTACGAGCAGTACTTC. This encodes CASSLSTGRAYEQYF.

The chain recombines TRBV11-2 with TRBJ2-7; D not certain. Trimming stripped 6 bases from V and 5 bases from J, with 23 bases between. Germline V gene lookup returns CDR1 SGHAT and CDR2 FQNNGV. The CDR3 runs 16 residues. CDR3 DNA: TGTGCCAGCAGACTACGGGTCTCCCCGGGTAGAGACGAGCAGTACTTC. Translated: CASRLRVSPGRDEQYF.

Many counts were recorded for this clonotype. The rearrangement joins TRBV7-6 to TRBJ2-3; D may be TRBD1 (6 bases). The CDR3 contains 14 residues. Germline CDR1 is SGHVS and CDR2 is FNYEAQ. The V end was cut by 5 bases, the J end by 2 bases, with 11 bases between. CDR3 sequence reads: CASSPQGHTDTQYF. CDR3 nucleotide sequence: TGTGCCAGCAGCCCACAGGGCCACACAGATACGCAGTATTTT.

CDR3 DNA sequence: TGCGCCAGCAGCCCGACAGGGGGCACCTACAATGAGCAGTTCTTC. Translating it yields CASSPTGGTYNEQFF. The V gene is TRBV5-1, the J gene TRBJ2-1; 10 bases map to TRBD1. The CDR3 covers 15 residues. Germline lookup yields CDR1 SGHRS and CDR2 YFSETQ. J gave up 2 bases and V 4 bases, and 3 bases lay outside the gene matches.

The chain is built from TRBV25-1 and TRBJ2-1, with 9 bases lining up with TRBD1. Trimming at V came to 3 bases and at J to 3 bases, leaving 6 bases not matched to a gene. This CDR3 contains 16 residues. The germline CDR1 and CDR2 sequences are MGHDK and SYGVNS. This CDR3 is CASSELGTGSYNEQFF. The DNA for the CDR3 is TGTGCCAGCAGTGAGCTCGGGACAGGGAGCTACAATGAGCAGTTCTTC.

This clonotype was counted between two and nine times. V usage is TRBV20-1 and J usage is TRBJ2-2, with 7 bases identical to TRBD1. This CDR3 region has 15 residues. Germline V gives CDR1 DFQATT, CDR2 SNEGSKA (reference sequence). With V trimmed by 0 bases and J by 3 bases, 4 bases remained unmatched. CDR3 sequence: CSARDWQGDTGELFF. DNA for the CDR3: TGCAGTGCTAGAGATTGGCAGGGGGACACCGGGGAGCTGTTTTTT.

This clonotype was counted only a few times. V gene TRBV5-5 combines with J gene TRBJ1-5; no clear D. V lost 2 bases and J lost 7, with 10 bases in between. The germline V gene has CDR1 SGHKS and CDR2 YYEKEE (reference sequence). CDR3 length: 13 amino acids. DNA for the CDR3: TGTGCCAGCAGCTTCTCAGCCCCCCAGCCCCAGCATTTT. This codes for CASSFSAPQPQHF.

This clonotype was seen more than once but under ten times. This chain uses TRBV5-1 with TRBJ2-3; a possible D gene is TRBD2 (6 bases). The CDR3 loop spans 14 amino acids. Germline CDR1 reads SGHRS; CDR2 reads YFSETQ. V lost 3 bases and J 1 base, leaving 9 bases between the germline ends. The CDR3 region is CASSSGLRTDTQYF. The CDR3 coding sequence is TGCGCCAGCAGCTCGGGACTTCGCACAGATACGCAGTATTTT.

The chain combines TRBV7-6 with TRBJ2-1; D remains unclear. The germline V gene encodes CDR1 SGHVS and CDR2 FNYEAQ. Trimming removed 3 bases from V and 7 bases from J, with 16 bases in between. The CDR3 is 15 residues long. CDR3 amino acids: CASSFLSPTGNEQFF. CDR3 DNA sequence: TGTGCCAGCAGCTTCCTTAGTCCTACGGGTAATGAGCAGTTCTTC.

The V and J genes are TRBV7-2 and TRBJ2-1; D might be TRBD2 (5 bases). Trimming removed 4 bases from V and 0 bases from J, with 13 bases in between. Germline CDR1 is SGHTA and CDR2 is FQGNSA. This CDR3 spans 16 amino acids. CDR3 amino acids: CASSSRRGSSYNEQFF. DNA for the CDR3: TGTGCCAGCAGCTCCAGACGGGGTTCCTCCTACAATGAGCAGTTCTTC.

In this sample, this clonotype turned up a few times. CDR3 region: CSARTRVVQPQHF. In nucleotides, the CDR3 is TGCAGTGCTAGGACAAGGGTGGTACAGCCCCAGCATTTT. The rearrangement uses TRBV20-1 and TRBJ1-5; unclear D gene. This CDR3 comprises 13 residues. Germline V CDR1 and CDR2: DFQATT, SNEGSKA (reference sequence). With 3 bases removed from V and 7 bases from J, the gap between germline ends came to 13 bases.

V and J are TRBV11-3 and TRBJ2-5; no clear D. CDR3 length equals 14 residues. CDR1 is SGHNT, CDR2 YENEEA, per germline. The V end lost 0 bases, the J end lost 7 bases, and 12 bases lay between the germline ends. The CDR3 region is CASSLDRAAPTQYF. DNA for the CDR3: TGTGCCAGCAGCTTAGATAGGGCGGCGCCGACCCAGTACTTC.